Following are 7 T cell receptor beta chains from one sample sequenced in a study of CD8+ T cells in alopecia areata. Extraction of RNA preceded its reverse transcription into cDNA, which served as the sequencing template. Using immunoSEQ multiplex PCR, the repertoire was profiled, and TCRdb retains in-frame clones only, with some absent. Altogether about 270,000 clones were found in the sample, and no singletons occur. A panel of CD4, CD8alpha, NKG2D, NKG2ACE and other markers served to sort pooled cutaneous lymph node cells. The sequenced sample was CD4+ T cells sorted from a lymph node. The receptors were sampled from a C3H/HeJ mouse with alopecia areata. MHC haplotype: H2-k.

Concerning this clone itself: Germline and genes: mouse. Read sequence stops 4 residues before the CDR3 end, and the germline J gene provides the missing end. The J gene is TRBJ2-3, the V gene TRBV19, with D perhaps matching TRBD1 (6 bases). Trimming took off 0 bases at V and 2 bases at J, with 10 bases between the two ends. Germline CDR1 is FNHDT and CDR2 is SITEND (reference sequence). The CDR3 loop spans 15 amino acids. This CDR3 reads CASSIGGTLAETLYF. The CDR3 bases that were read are TGTGCCAGCAGTATAGGAGGGACACTTGCAGAA.

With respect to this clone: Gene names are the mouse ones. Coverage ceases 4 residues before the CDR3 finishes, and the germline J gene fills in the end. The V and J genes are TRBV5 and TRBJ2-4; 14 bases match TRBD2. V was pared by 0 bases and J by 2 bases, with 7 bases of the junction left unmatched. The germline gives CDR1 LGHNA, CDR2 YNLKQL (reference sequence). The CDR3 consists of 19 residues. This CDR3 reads CASSQDPRDWGGVQNTLYF. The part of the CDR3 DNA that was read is TGTGCCAGCAGCCAAGATCCCAGGGACTGGGGGGGCGTTCAAAAC.

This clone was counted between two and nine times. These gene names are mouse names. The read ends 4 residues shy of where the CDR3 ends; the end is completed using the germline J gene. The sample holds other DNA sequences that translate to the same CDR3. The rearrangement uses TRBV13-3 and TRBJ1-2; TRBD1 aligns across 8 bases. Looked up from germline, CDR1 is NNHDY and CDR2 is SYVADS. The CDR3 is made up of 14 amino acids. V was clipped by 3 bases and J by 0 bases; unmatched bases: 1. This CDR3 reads CASSVTGANSDYTF. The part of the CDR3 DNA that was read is TGTGCCAGCAGTGTGACAGGGGCAAACTCC.

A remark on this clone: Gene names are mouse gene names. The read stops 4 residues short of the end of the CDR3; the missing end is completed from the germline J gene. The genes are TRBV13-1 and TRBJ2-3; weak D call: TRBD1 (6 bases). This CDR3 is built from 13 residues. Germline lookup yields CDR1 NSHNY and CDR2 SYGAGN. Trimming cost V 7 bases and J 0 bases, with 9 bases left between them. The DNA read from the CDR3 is TGTGCCAGCGTCAGGGGTAGTGCAGAA. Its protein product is CASVRGSAE. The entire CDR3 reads CASVRGSAETLYF.

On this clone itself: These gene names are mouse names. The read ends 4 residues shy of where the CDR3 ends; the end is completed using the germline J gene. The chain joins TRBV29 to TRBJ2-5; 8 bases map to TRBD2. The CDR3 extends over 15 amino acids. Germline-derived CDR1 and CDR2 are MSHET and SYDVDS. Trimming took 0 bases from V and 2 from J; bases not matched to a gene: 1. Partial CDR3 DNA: TGTGCTAGCAGTTTATCGGGGGGGGCCCAAGAC. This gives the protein CASSLSGGAQD. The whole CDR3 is CASSLSGGAQDTQYF.

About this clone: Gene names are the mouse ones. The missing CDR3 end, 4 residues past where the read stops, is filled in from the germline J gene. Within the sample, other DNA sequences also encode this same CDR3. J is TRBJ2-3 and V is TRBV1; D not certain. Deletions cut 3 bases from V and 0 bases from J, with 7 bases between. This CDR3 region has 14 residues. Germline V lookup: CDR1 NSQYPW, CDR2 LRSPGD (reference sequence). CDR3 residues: CTCSATASAETLYF. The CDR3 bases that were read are TGCACCTGCAGTGCCACAGCTAGTGCAGAA.

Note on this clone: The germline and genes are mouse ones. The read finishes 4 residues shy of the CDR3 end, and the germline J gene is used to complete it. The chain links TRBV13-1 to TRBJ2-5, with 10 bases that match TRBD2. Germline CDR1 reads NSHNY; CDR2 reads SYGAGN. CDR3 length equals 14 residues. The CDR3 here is CASSVRLGGDTQYF. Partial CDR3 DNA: TGTGCCAGCAGTGTTCGACTGGGGGGAGAC.